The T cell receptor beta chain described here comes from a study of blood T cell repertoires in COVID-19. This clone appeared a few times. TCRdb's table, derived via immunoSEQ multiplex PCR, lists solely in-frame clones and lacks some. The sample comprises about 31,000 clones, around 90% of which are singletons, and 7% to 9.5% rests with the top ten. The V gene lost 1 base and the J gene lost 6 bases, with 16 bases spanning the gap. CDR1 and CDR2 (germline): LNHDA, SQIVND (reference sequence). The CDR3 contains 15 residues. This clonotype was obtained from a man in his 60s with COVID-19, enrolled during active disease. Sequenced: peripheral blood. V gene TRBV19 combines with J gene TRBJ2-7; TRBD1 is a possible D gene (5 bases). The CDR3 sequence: CASSIGTQRSSEQYF. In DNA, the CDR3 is TGTGCCAGTAGTATAGGGACACAGCGAAGTTCCGAGCAGTACTTC.